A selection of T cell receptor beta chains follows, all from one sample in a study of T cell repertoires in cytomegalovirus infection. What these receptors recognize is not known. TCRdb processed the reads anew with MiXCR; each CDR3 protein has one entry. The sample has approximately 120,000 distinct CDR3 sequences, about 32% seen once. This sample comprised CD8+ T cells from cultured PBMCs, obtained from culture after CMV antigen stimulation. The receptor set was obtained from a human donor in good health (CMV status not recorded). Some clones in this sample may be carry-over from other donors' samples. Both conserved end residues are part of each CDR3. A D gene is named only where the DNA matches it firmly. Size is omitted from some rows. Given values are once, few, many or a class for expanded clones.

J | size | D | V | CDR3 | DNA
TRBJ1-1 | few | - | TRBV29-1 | CSVPTEGSEAFF | TGCAGCGTTCCGACAGAAGGCTCTGAAGCTTTCTTT
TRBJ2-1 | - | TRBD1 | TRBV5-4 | CASSKIPDREPYNEQFF | TGTGCCAGCAGCAAAATCCCGGACAGGGAACCCTACAATGAGCAGTTCTTC
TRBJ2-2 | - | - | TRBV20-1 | CSVRDGLTGELFF | TGCAGTGTCCGGGACGGATTAACCGGGGAGCTGTTTTTT
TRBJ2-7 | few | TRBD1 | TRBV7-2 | CASSRTGAYEQYF | TGTGCCAGCAGCCGGACAGGGGCCTACGAGCAGTACTTC
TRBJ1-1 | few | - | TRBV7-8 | CASSFAETEAFF | TGTGCCAGCAGCTTCGCGGAAACTGAAGCTTTCTTT
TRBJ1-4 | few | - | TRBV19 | CASSTPTGSINEKLFF | TGTGCCAGTAGTACGCCGACAGGCAGCATCAATGAAAAACTGTTTTTT
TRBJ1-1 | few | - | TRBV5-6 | CASRPATANTEAFF | TGTGCCAGCAGGCCTGCGACAGCGAACACTGAAGCTTTCTTT
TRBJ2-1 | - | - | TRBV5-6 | CASSLVAGVGNEQFF | TGTGCCAGCAGCTTGGTGGCAGGGGTGGGGAATGAGCAGTTCTTC
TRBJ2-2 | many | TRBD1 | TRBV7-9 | CASSLVGTGDTGELFF | TGTGCCAGCAGCTTAGTTGGGACAGGGGACACCGGGGAGCTGTTTTTT
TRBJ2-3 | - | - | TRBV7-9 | CASSSSGTQPTDTQYF | TGTGCCAGCAGTTCCTCCGGGACCCAACCCACAGATACGCAGTATTTT
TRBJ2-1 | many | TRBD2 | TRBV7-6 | CASSVGGIVNEQFF | TGTGCCAGCAGTGTGGGGGGGATAGTCAATGAGCAGTTCTTC
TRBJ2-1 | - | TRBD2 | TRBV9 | CASSVDLAGTYNEQFF | TGTGCCAGCAGCGTAGACCTAGCGGGTACTTACAATGAGCAGTTCTTC
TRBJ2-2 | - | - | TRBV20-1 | CSAIEAGNTGELFF | TGCAGTGCTATTGAAGCGGGGAACACCGGGGAGCTGTTTTTT
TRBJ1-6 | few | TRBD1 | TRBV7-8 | CASSPTGQPYYNSPLHF | TGTGCCAGCAGCCCAACGGGACAGCCCTACTATAATTCACCCCTCCACTTT
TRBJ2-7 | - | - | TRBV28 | CASRPAGISYEQYF | TGTGCCAGCAGACCCGCCGGGATCTCCTACGAGCAGTACTTC
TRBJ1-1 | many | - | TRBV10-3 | CAISESQVMNTEAFF | TGTGCCATCAGTGAGTCACAGGTGATGAACACTGAAGCTTTCTTT
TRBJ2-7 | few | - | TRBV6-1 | CASRKRVLSSFYEQYF | TGTGCCAGCAGAAAACGAGTGCTCTCGTCCTTCTACGAGCAGTACTTC
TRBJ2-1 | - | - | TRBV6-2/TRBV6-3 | CASSPSWERAFYNEQFF | TGTGCCAGCAGTCCGTCCTGGGAGCGGGCCTTCTACAATGAGCAGTTCTTC
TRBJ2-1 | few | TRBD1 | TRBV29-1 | CSVESPDRDSYNEQFF | TGCAGCGTTGAAAGCCCCGACAGGGACTCCTACAATGAGCAGTTCTTC
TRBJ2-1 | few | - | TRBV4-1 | CASSQAWQTYNEQFF | TGCGCCAGCAGCCAAGCATGGCAGACTTACAATGAGCAGTTCTTC
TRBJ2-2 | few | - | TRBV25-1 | CASSEYFRGVGTGELFF | TGTGCCAGCAGTGAATATTTCAGGGGGGTCGGCACCGGGGAGCTGTTTTTT
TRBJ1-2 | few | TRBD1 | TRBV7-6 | CASSRLTIHGTGHYGYTF | TGTGCCAGCAGCCGACTTACCATACACGGGACAGGACATTATGGCTACACCTTC
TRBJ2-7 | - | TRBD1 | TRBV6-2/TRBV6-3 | CASSLRPGQGYEQYF | TGTGCCAGCAGCCTTAGACCGGGACAGGGCTACGAGCAGTACTTC
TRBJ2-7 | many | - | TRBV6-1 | CASSEAGTSYEQYF | TGTGCCAGCAGTGAAGCTGGGACCTCCTACGAGCAGTACTTC
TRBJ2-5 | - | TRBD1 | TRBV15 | CATRTTGGQETQYF | TGTGCCACCAGGACGACAGGGGGCCAAGAGACCCAGTACTTC
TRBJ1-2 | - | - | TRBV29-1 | CSVVFTVLNGYTF | TGCAGCGTTGTTTTCACAGTCCTCAATGGCTACACCTTC
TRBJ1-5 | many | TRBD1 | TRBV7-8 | CASSLQTGGDQPQHF | TGTGCCAGCAGCTTACAGACAGGGGGGGATCAGCCCCAGCATTTT
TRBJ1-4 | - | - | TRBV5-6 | CASSKGPWDEKLFF | TGTGCCAGCAGCAAGGGACCCTGGGATGAAAAACTGTTTTTT
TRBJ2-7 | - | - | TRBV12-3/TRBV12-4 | CASSFRPYEQYF | TGTGCCAGCAGTTTCCGGCCTTACGAGCAGTACTTC
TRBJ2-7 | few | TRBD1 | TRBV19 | CASGPRGTEQPYEQYF | TGTGCCAGTGGGCCAAGAGGGACAGAACAACCCTACGAGCAGTACTTC
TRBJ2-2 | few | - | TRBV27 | CASSLLSGELFF | TGTGCCAGCAGTTTATTAAGCGGGGAGCTGTTTTTT
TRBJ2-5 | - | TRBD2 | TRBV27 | CATSLAGAQETQYF | TGTGCCACCTCCCTAGCGGGGGCCCAAGAGACCCAGTACTTC
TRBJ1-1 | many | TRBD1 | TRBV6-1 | CASSARDRGYMDTEAFF | TGTGCCAGCAGTGCTCGGGACAGGGGATATATGGACACTGAAGCTTTCTTT
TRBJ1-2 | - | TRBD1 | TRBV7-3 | CASSFLQGQDGYTF | TGTGCCAGCAGCTTTTTACAGGGGCAGGATGGCTACACCTTC
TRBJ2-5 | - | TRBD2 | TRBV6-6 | CASSSGTRETQYF | TGTGCCAGCAGCTCCGGGACTAGAGAGACCCAGTACTTC
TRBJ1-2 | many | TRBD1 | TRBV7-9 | CATEIDFTNPDRGVNYGYTF | TGTGCCACAGAGATAGACTTTACAAATCCCGACAGGGGAGTAAACTATGGCTACACCTTC
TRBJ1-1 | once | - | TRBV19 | CASSIDTNTEAFF | TGTGCCAGTAGTATAGATACGAACACTGAAGCTTTCTTT
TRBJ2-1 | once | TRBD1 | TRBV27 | CASSLEGAWYNEQFF | TGTGCCAGCAGTCTAGAGGGGGCATGGTACAATGAGCAGTTCTTC
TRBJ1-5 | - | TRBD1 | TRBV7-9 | CASSSGQVKHF | TGTGCCAGCAGCTCGGGACAGGTGAAACATTTT